This T cell receptor beta chain was sequenced during a study of T cell responses to AZD1222 COVID-19 vaccine. Study overall: Pooled together were second doses at about 4 or about 12 weeks. Study results and caveats: Possibly, clonal diversity was underestimated; donors were largely white British and included more females.

This table comes from immunoSEQ multiplex PCR, and its TCRdb copy is limited to in-frame clones, with some not included. The table shows about 140,000 clones, with roughly nine tenths occurring only once. Note on this clone: Its specificity is unknown.

The input for sequencing was peripheral blood, taken on day 0 of AZD1222 vaccination. The sequence came from an adult in good health.

The CDR3 here is CASSQGSFEGYGYTF. The CDR3 nucleotides are TGTGCCAGCAGCCAGGGGTCCTTCGAGGGCTATGGCTACACCTTC. V and J are TRBV7-2 and TRBJ1-2; weak D call: TRBD1 (6 bases). Germline V lookup: CDR1 SGHTA, CDR2 FQGNSA. Trimming shortened V by 5 bases and J by 4 bases, and 17 bases separated the two germline ends. This CDR3 spans 15 amino acids. Filled out from reference TRBV7-2 and TRBJ1-2, the complete variable domain reads GAGVSQSPSNKVTEKGKDVELRCDPISGHTALYWYRQSLGQGLEFLIYFQGNSAPDKSGLPSDRFSAERTGGSVSTLTIQRTQQEDSAVYLCASSQGSFEGYGYTFGSGTRLTVV.